This record covers a single TCR beta chain. Its target is not known. The data stem from a study of cytomegalovirus exposure and HLA in healthy donors. The donors belonged to the roughly 110-subject validation cohort, separate from the roughly 700-subject first cohort. The repertoire was sequenced with immunoSEQ multiplex PCR; TCRdb's copy has only in-frame clones and lacks some. The sample has roughly 240,000 clones, approximately 87% seen once. Study conclusions and caveats: For cytomegalovirus status, the classifier reportedly gave diagnoses with high specificity and sensitivity.

This sequence originates from a man between 18 and 29 years old in good health and CMV-seronegative. The material sequenced was PBMCs.

As DNA, the CDR3 is TGTGCCAGCAGCGTAGCAGATAGCAATCAGCCCCAGCATTTT. Protein sequence: CASSVADSNQPQHF. The rearrangement joins TRBV9 to TRBJ1-5, with D unresolved. V was shortened by 0 bases and J by 0 bases, with 4 bases between the two germline ends. The CDR3 runs 14 residues. CDR1 SGDLS and CDR2 YYNGEE come from the germline V gene.